The 23 T cell receptor beta chains below all came from one sample that was sequenced in a study of T cell repertoires in cytomegalovirus infection. MiXCR, applied by TCRdb to the reads, yields one record per CDR3 protein. This sample has 750,000 to 950,000 distinct CDR3 sequences, with almost 30% found just once. Which antigens these TCRs recognize remains unknown. The sample in question was cultured CD8+ T cells from PBMCs, obtained from culture after CMV antigen stimulation. These receptors all come from a human donor in good health (CMV status not recorded). Some clones in this sample may be carry-over from other donors' samples.

This clonotype came up a few times. This chain joins TRBV4-3 and TRBJ2-2, with D hard to call. Trimming pared 0 bases from V and 5 bases from J, leaving 13 bases between. The CDR3 consists of 16 residues. Germline V CDR1 and CDR2: LGHNA, YSLEER. CDR3 in amino acids: CASSQEWAGDTGELFF. The DNA of the CDR3 is TGCGCCAGCAGCCAAGAATGGGCAGGAGATACCGGGGAGCTGTTTTTT.

The rearrangement uses TRBV28 and TRBJ1-2; D is unresolved. The CDR3 spans 15 residues. Trimming took 4 bases from V and 3 from J, leaving 15 bases between them. Germline CDR1 MDHEN, CDR2 SYDVKM. The CDR3 DNA reads as TGTGCCAGCAGTTCAACGCCCCGTAGGGACTATGGCTACACCTTC. Residues: CASSSTPRRDYGYTF.

V usage is TRBV5-4 and J usage is TRBJ2-5; perhaps TRBD1 as D (6 bases). The length of the CDR3 is 16 residues. Per the germline V gene, CDR1 is SGHNT and CDR2 is YYREEE (reference sequence). V was trimmed by 4 bases and J by 0 bases, leaving 16 bases between them. The chain's CDR3 is CASSPGQFPYQETQYF. CDR3 nucleotide sequence: TGTGCCAGCAGCCCTGGACAGTTTCCGTACCAAGAGACCCAGTACTTC. Full variable domain (outside the CDR3, taken from reference TRBV5-4 and TRBJ2-5): ETGVTQSPTHLIKTRGQQVTLRCSSQSGHNTVSWYQQALGQGPQFIFQYYREEENGRGNFPPRFSGLQFPNYSSELNVNALELDDSALYLCASSPGQFPYQETQYFGPGTRLLVL.

J is TRBJ2-1 and V is TRBV20-1; 9 bases agree with TRBD2. Per the germline V gene, CDR1 is DFQATT and CDR2 is SNEGSKA (reference sequence). With V trimmed by 0 bases and J by 7 bases, 13 bases remained unmatched. This CDR3 has 17 amino acids. The chain's CDR3 is CSARDLLAGVLLNEQFF. The CDR3 nucleotides read TGCAGTGCTAGAGATCTCTTAGCGGGGGTCCTTTTGAATGAGCAGTTCTTC.

This clonotype was observed a few times. The chain has TRBV19 and TRBJ2-1, with D hard to call. CDR1 is LNHDA and CDR2 is SQIVND in the germline V gene (reference sequence). CDR3 length: 16 residues. The V gene lost 0 bases and the J gene lost 6 bases, with 15 bases spanning the gap. CDR3 sequence: CASSIDISSWGNEQFF. DNA for the CDR3: TGTGCCAGTAGTATAGATATCAGCTCCTGGGGCAATGAGCAGTTCTTC.

This clonotype was seen a single time. The chain is built from TRBV14 and TRBJ2-7; D is ambiguous. The CDR3 consists of 14 residues. CDR1 is SGHDN, CDR2 FVKESK, per germline. V lost 5 bases to trimming and J lost 1 base, with 12 bases between them. The CDR3 sequence: CASSSWTASYEQYV. The CDR3 DNA reads TGTGCCAGCAGCAGTTGGACGGCTTCCTACGAGCAGTACGTC.

The rearrangement links TRBV5-4 to TRBJ1-2; 7 positions agree with TRBD1. Unmatched junction bases numbered 9, after V lost 2 bases and J lost 8 bases. The CDR3 runs to 14 residues. Germline lookup yields CDR1 SGHNT and CDR2 YYREEE (reference sequence). The CDR3 reads CASSFTGEARGYTF. The DNA for the CDR3 is TGTGCCAGCAGCTTTACAGGGGAGGCTAGAGGCTACACCTTC.

The chain carries TRBV12-3 or TRBV12-4 and TRBJ2-5; tentative D call: TRBD1 (5 bases). The length of the CDR3 is 17 residues. V was trimmed by 2 bases and J by 4 bases, leaving 20 bases between them. CDR3 sequence reads: CASSLILEKGQRETQYF. CDR3 coding DNA: TGTGCCAGCAGTTTAATCCTGGAGAAGGGGCAGAGAGAGACCCAGTACTTC.

This chain links TRBV27 with TRBJ2-4; maybe TRBD1 (6 bases). Germline V gene sequence: CDR1 MNHEY, CDR2 SMNVEV (reference sequence). Trimming left V 6 bases short and J 0 bases short, with 18 bases between. The CDR3 is 17 residues long. The CDR3 spells CASSPRTEALAKNIQYF. The CDR3, as DNA: TGTGCCAGCAGCCCTCGGACAGAAGCCTTAGCCAAAAACATTCAGTACTTC.

This chain joins TRBV7-2 and TRBJ1-1; TRBD1 is a possible D gene (6 bases). This CDR3 has 14 residues. CDR1 is SGHTA and CDR2 is FQGNSA in the germline V gene. Trimming stripped 4 bases from V and 4 bases from J, with 13 bases between. CDR3 loop: CASSWAQGSTEAFF. The DNA of the CDR3 is TGTGCCAGCAGCTGGGCTCAGGGGAGCACTGAAGCTTTCTTT.

This clonotype came up a few times. V is TRBV2 and J is TRBJ2-7; the D gene is possibly TRBD1 (7 bases). This CDR3 contains 14 residues. Germline values: CDR1 SNHLY, CDR2 FYNNEI. V lost 8 bases and J lost 3, with 17 bases in between. The CDR3 region is CASLGGDSYYEQYF. CDR3 DNA: TGTGCCAGCCTTGGCGGGGACAGCTACTACGAGCAGTACTTC.

CDR3 protein: CASSYSSWISYEQYV. Written as DNA, the CDR3 is TGTGCCAGCAGTTACTCCTCTTGGATATCCTACGAGCAGTACGTC. The V call is TRBV6-5, the J call TRBJ2-7, with D unclear. The V end lost 0 bases, the J end lost 1 base, and 10 bases lay between the germline ends. The CDR3 length is 15 residues. Germline V CDR1 and CDR2: MNHEY, SVGAGI.

This clonotype was seen a handful of times. CDR3 amino acids: CASSPGEGGYAEAFF. The DNA for the CDR3 is TGCGCCAGCAGCCCAGGGGAGGGGGGGTACGCTGAAGCTTTCTTT. V is TRBV5-1 and J is TRBJ1-1; weak D call: TRBD1 (6 bases). Germline lookup yields CDR1 SGHRS and CDR2 YFSETQ. This CDR3 is 15 amino acids long. V lost 4 bases to trimming and J lost 6 bases, with 19 bases between them.

J is TRBJ2-2 and V is TRBV2; 8 bases match TRBD2. The V and J ends lost 7 bases and 4 bases, in that order; junction bases with no gene match: 5. The CDR3 contains 14 residues. CDR1 and CDR2 from the germline V gene are SNHLY and FYNNEI. This CDR3 is CASISGTSTGELFF. CDR3 DNA sequence: TGTGCCAGCATCTCCGGGACTAGCACCGGGGAGCTGTTTTTT.

This chain uses TRBV10-3 with TRBJ2-3; 9 bases are shared with TRBD1. The junction had 10 bases not matched to a gene; V was cut back by 10 bases and J by 5 bases. This CDR3 is built from 14 residues. Germline V gene sequence: CDR1 ENHRY, CDR2 SYGVKD. The CDR3 region is CATENRGRIDTQYF. As DNA, the CDR3 is TGTGCCACGGAGAACAGGGGGCGCATAGATACGCAGTATTTT.

In this sample, this clonotype turned up many times. This chain joins TRBV12-3 or TRBV12-4 and TRBJ2-2; D remains unclear. V lost 3 bases and J lost 4, with 12 bases in between. The CDR3 extends over 15 amino acids. DNA of the CDR3: TGTGCCAGCAGTTTTGGAAGGCTGGGCACCGGGGAGCTGTTTTTT. Amino acids: CASSFGRLGTGELFF.

The genes are TRBV27 and TRBJ2-3; 15 nucleotides match TRBD2. Germline trimming cut 8 bases from V and 9 bases from J; bases unmatched to any gene: 21. This CDR3 is 19 amino acids long. The germline CDR1 and CDR2 sequences are MNHEY and SMNVEV (reference sequence). The CDR3 bases are TGTGCCAGCTCTGGAGTGGGGACTAGCGGGGGGTTGGTAGCGATAACGCAGTATTTT. Its protein is CASSGVGTSGGLVAITQYF.

This clonotype was found many times. This chain joins TRBV7-9 and TRBJ2-5, with 12 bases that match TRBD1. Germline-derived CDR1 and CDR2 are SEHNR and FQNEAQ (reference sequence). Trimming took 5 bases from V and 5 from J; bases not matched to a gene: 12. This CDR3 region has 17 residues. The DNA for the CDR3 is TGTGCCAGCAGCCCCGACGCCGGGACAGGGGGCTGGGAGACCCAGTACTTC. This codes for CASSPDAGTGGWETQYF. The whole variable domain, filled in from reference TRBV7-9 and TRBJ2-5, reads DTGVSQNPRHKITKRGQNVTFRCDPISEHNRLYWYRQTLGQGPEFLTYFQNEAQLEKSRLLSDRFSAERPKGSFSTLEIQRTEQGDSAMYLCASSPDAGTGGWETQYFGPGTRLLVL.

This clonotype showed up just a few times. The chain uses TRBV4-1 and TRBJ2-5; no reliable D call. Germline V gene sequence: CDR1 MGHRA, CDR2 YSYEKL. The CDR3 totals 14 residues. V lost 1 base and J 4 bases, leaving 10 bases between the germline ends. The DNA for the CDR3 is TGCGCCAGCAGCCAAGTCAGGAAGGGAGAGACCCAGTACTTC. Translating it yields CASSQVRKGETQYF.

In its sample, this clonotype was seen a few times. The chain carries TRBV25-1 and TRBJ1-1; D not certain. Per the germline V gene, CDR1 is MGHDK and CDR2 is SYGVNS. CDR3 length: 16 amino acids. Trimming stripped 1 base from V and 3 bases from J, with 15 bases between. CDR3 amino acids: CASSELASGLDTEAFF. The CDR3 coding sequence is TGTGCCAGCAGTGAATTGGCATCGGGATTAGACACTGAAGCTTTCTTT. Full variable domain (rest looked up from reference TRBV25-1 and TRBJ1-1): EADIYQTPRYLVIGTGKKITLECSQTMGHDKMYWYQQDPGMELHLIHYSYGVNSTEKGDLSSESTVSRIRTEHFPLTLESARPSHTSQYLCASSELASGLDTEAFFGQGTRLTVV.

V is TRBV20-1 and J is TRBJ2-5; maybe TRBD1 (6 bases). CDR1 and CDR2 (germline): DFQATT, SNEGSKA (reference sequence). The CDR3 contains 13 residues. The V gene lost 8 bases and the J gene lost 9 bases, with 22 bases spanning the gap. The CDR3 sequence: CSQYSDSSRAQYF. The CDR3 bases are TGCAGTCAATACTCGGACAGCTCACGGGCCCAGTACTTC.

This clonotype was picked up one time. V is TRBV15 and J is TRBJ1-1; 11 bases align to TRBD1. Germline loops: CDR1 LNHNV, CDR2 YYDKDF (reference sequence). CDR3 size: 15 residues. V dropped 3 bases and J dropped 1; count of bases not matched to a gene: 1. As DNA, the CDR3 is TGTGCCACCAGCAGGGACAGGGGGCCGAACACTGAAGCTTTCTTT. This encodes CATSRDRGPNTEAFF. The complete variable domain, with remaining parts taken from reference TRBV15 and TRBJ1-1, reads DAMVIQNPRYQVTQFGKPVTLSCSQTLNHNVMYWYQQKSSQAPKLLFHYYDKDFNNEADTPDNFQSRRPNTSFCFLDIRSPGLGDTAMYLCATSRDRGPNTEAFFGQGTRLTVV.

This clonotype was seen many times. The genes are TRBV7-8 and TRBJ1-1; maybe TRBD1 (5 bases). Trimming removed 4 bases from V and 0 bases from J, with 21 bases in between. There are 18 residues in the CDR3. In germline, CDR1 is SGHVS, CDR2 FQNEAQ. The DNA for the CDR3 is TGTGCCAGCAGCTCACCAACGACAGCTATTCTAATGAACACTGAAGCTTTCTTT. It encodes CASSSPTTAILMNTEAFF. Based on the CDR3 plus reference TRBV7-8 and TRBJ1-1, the full variable domain is GAGVSQSPRYKVAKRGQDVALRCDPISGHVSLFWYQQALGQGPEFLTYFQNEAQLDKSGLPSDRFFAERPEGSVSTLKIQRTQQEDSAVYLCASSSPTTAILMNTEAFFGQGTRLTVV.